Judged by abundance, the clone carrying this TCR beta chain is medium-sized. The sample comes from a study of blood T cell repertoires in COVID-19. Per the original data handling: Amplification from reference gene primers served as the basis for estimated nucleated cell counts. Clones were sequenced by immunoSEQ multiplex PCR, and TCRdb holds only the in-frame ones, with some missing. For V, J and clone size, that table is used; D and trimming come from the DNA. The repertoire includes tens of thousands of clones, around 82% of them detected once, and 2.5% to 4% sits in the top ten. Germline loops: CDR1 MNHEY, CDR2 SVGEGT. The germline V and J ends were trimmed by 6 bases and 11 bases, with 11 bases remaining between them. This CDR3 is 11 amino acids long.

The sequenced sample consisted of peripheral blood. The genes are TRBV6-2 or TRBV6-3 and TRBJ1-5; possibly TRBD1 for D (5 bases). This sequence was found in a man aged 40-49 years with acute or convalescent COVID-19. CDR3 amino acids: CASSSGGAQHF. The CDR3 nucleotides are TGTGCCAGCAGCTCGGGGGGGGCCCAGCATTTT.